This T cell receptor (beta chain) emerged from a study of T cell responses to AZD1222 COVID-19 vaccine. Sequenced by immunoSEQ multiplex PCR; TCRdb stores in-frame clones only, minus some. The data hold over 130,000 clones, with 70% to 90% observed a single time. Remarks on this clone: Its antigen remains unidentified.

Study-wide points: It was only after the peak T cell response that any repertoires were sampled. Two AZD1222 administrations were followed by greater Spike-specific TCR breadth and depth.

This CDR3 is 17 amino acids long. CDR1 and CDR2 from the germline V gene are SGHKS and YYEKEE (reference sequence). V was pared by 6 bases and J by 4 bases, with 12 bases of the junction left unmatched. The TCR comes from an adult who received the AZD1222 COVID-19 vaccine. The source material was peripheral blood, sampled 28 days after the second AZD1222 dose. The chain joins TRBV5-5 to TRBJ2-2; 10 bases are a match to TRBD2. CDR3 region: CASTHSERGGITGELFF. The DNA for the CDR3 is TGTGCCAGCACGCATTCCGAGCGGGGGGGAATCACCGGGGAGCTGTTTTTT.